This T cell receptor beta chain was profiled in a study of blood T cell repertoires in COVID-19. About the research overall: Samples taken during acute and convalescent COVID-19 were collected in the United States, Italy and Spain. Nucleic acid was either cDNA or gDNA, and it came from T cells, B-cell-depleted T cells, or PBMCs.

In the authors' workflow: Researchers report that nucleated cell counts were estimated from reference gene primer amplification. Assay: immunoSEQ multiplex PCR; the TCRdb copy retains only in-frame clones and omits some. That table is the source of V, J and clone size, and D and trimming were worked out from the DNA. The repertoire holds around 130,000 clones, with around nine tenths as singletons. The ends lost 4 bases at V and 6 bases at J; junction bases unmatched: 9. The CDR3 is 18 residues long. In germline, CDR1 is KGHDR, CDR2 SFDVKD. Sample: peripheral blood. The source of this sequence is a man in his sixties or seventies with active COVID-19. The rearrangement links TRBV24-1 to TRBJ2-1; the match to TRBD2 covers 15 bases. The CDR3 sequence is CATSDSGTSGRYFNEQFF. The DNA for the CDR3 is TGTGCCACCAGTGACTCCGGGACTAGCGGGAGGTACTTCAATGAGCAGTTCTTC.